The next 3 T cell receptor beta chains were all read from a single sample in a study of blood T cell repertoires in COVID-19. Assay used: immunoSEQ multiplex PCR; TCRdb lists only in-frame clones, some missing. This table has about 97,000 clones, about 86% appearing once. Sequences were obtained from peripheral blood. These receptors were collected from a human donor in a cohort sampled during active COVID-19.

V gene TRBV19 combines with J gene TRBJ2-2, with TRBD1 identical over 11 bases. The CDR3 runs 15 residues. Trimming at V came to 3 bases and at J to 6 bases, leaving 3 bases not matched to a gene. CDR1 and CDR2 from the germline V gene are LNHDA and SQIVND (reference sequence). The CDR3 DNA reads TGTGCCAGTAGTATGGACAGGGGGCTTCCCGGGGAGCTGTTTTTT. This translates into CASSMDRGLPGELFF.

The rearrangement uses TRBV6-6 and TRBJ2-1; 8 nucleotides match TRBD2. With V trimmed by 2 bases and J by 3 bases, 3 bases remained unmatched. The CDR3 is made up of 15 amino acids. CDR1 and CDR2 (germline): MNHNY, SVGAGI (reference sequence). CDR3 coding DNA: TGTGCCAGCAGTTACAGCGGGGGCTACTACAATGAGCAGTTCTTC. Its protein product is CASSYSGGYYNEQFF.

The rearrangement uses TRBV4-1 and TRBJ2-1; weak D call: TRBD2 (5 bases). The germline V gene encodes CDR1 MGHRA and CDR2 YSYEKL. The CDR3 loop spans 15 amino acids. Trimming cost V 4 bases and J 10 bases, with 20 bases left between them. The CDR3 region has the DNA TGCGCCAGCAGCCCCGGCCCTTCTGGGAGACAAGAGCAGTTCTTC. Translation: CASSPGPSGRQEQFF.